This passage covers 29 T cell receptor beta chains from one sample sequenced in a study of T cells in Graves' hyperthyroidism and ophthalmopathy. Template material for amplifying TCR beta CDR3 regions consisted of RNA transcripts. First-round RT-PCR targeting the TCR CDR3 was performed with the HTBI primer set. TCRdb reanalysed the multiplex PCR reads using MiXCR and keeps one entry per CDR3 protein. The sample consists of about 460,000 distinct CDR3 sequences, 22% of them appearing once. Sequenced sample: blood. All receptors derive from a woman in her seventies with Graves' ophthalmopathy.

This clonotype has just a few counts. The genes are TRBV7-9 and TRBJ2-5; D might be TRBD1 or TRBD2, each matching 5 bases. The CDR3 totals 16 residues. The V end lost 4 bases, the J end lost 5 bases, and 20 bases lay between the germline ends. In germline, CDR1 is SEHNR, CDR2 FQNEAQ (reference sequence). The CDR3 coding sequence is TGTGCCAGCAGCTCTCCCCCCGGGACCGCCAGTGAGACCCAGTACTTC. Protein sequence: CASSSPPGTASETQYF.

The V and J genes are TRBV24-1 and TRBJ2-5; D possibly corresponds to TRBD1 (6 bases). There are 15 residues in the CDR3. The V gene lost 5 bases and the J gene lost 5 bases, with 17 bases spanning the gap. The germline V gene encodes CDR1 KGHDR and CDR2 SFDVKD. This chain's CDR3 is CATSVIQGLGETQYF. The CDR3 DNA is TGTGCCACCAGTGTTATACAGGGCTTAGGGGAGACCCAGTACTTC.

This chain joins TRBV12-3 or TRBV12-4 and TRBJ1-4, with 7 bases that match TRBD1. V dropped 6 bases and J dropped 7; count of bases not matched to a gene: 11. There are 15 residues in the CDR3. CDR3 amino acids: CASRPTGEGTEKLFF. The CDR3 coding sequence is TGTGCCAGCAGACCCACAGGGGAAGGGACTGAAAAACTGTTTTTT.

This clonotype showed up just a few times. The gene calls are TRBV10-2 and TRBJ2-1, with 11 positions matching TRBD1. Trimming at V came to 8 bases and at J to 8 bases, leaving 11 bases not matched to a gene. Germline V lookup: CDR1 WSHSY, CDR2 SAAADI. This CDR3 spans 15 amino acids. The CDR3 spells CASHGQGAGWDEQFF. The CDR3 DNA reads TGCGCCAGCCACGGACAGGGGGCTGGTTGGGATGAGCAGTTCTTC.

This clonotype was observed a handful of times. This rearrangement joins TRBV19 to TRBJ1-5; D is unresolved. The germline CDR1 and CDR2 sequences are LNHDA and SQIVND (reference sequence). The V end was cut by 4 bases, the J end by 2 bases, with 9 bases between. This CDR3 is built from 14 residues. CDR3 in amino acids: CASSRVARNQPQHF. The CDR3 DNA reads TGTGCCAGTAGTAGGGTCGCCCGCAATCAGCCCCAGCATTTT.

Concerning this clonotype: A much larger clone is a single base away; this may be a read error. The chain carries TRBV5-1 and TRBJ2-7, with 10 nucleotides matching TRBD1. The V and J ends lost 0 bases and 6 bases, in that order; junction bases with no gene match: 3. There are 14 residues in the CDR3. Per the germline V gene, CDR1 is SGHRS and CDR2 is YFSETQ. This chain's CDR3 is CASSLGQGACEQYF. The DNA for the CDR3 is TGCGCCAGCAGCTTGGGACAGGGGGCCTGCGAGCAGTACTTC.

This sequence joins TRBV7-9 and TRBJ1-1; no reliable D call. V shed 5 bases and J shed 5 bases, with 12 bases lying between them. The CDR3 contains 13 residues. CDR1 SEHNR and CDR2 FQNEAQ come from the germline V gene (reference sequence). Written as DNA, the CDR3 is TGTGCCAGCAGCCGGGCTCAATGGACTGAAGCTTTCTTT. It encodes CASSRAQWTEAFF.

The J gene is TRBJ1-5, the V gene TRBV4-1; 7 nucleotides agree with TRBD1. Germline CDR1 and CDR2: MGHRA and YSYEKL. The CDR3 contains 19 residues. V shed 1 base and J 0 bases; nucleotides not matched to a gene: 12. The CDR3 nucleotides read TGCGCCAGCAGCCAAGTTCTCGAGACAGGGAGTCATAGCAATCAGCCCCAGCATTTT. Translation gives CASSQVLETGSHSNQPQHF.

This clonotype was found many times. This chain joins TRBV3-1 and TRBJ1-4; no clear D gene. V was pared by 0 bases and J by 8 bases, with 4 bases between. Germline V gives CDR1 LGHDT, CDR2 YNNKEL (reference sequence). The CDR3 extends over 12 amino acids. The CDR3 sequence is CASSQEWEKLFF. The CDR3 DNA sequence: TGTGCCAGCAGCCAAGAATGGGAAAAACTGTTTTTT.

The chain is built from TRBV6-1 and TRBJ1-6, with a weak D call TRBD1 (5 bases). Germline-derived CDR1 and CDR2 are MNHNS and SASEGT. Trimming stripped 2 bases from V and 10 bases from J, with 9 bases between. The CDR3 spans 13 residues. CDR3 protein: CASSERGESPLHF. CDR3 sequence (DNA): TGTGCCAGCAGTGAACGAGGGGAGTCACCCCTCCACTTT.

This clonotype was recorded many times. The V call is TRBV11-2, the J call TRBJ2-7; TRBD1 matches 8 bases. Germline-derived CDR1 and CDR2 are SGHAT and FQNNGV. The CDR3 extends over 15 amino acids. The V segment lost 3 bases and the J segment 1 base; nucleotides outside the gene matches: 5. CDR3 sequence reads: CASSLLRQGSYEQYF. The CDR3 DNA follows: TGTGCCAGCAGCTTGCTGAGACAGGGGTCCTACGAGCAGTACTTC.

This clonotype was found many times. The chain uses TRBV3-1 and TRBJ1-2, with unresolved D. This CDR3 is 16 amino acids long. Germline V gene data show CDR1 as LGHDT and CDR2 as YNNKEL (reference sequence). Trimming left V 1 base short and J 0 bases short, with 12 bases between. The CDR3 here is CASSQVVRSPNYGYTF. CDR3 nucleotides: TGTGCCAGCAGCCAAGTGGTACGGAGCCCTAACTATGGCTACACCTTC.

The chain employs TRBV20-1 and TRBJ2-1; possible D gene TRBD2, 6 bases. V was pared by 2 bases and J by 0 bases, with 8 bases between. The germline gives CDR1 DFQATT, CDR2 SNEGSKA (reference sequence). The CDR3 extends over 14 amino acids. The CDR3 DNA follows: TGCAGTGCTAGACCCGGGAGCTCCTACAATGAGCAGTTCTTC. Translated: CSARPGSSYNEQFF.

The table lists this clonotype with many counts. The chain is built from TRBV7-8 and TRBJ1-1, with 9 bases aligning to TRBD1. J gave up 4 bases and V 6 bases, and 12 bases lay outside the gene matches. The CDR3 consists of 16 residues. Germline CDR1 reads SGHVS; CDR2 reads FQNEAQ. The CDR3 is CASRPGTGSRSTEAFF. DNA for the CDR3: TGTGCCAGCAGACCCGGGACAGGGTCTCGGAGCACTGAAGCTTTCTTT.

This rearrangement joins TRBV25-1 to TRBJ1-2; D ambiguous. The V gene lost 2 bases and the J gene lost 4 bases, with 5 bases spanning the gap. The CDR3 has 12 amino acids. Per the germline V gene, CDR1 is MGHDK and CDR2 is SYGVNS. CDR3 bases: TGTGCCAGCAGTGAACAGATCTATGGCTACACCTTC. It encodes CASSEQIYGYTF.

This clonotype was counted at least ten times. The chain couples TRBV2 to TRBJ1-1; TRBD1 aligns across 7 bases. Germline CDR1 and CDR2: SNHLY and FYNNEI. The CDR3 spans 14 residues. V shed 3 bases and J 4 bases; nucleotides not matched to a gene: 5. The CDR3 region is CASSDYRGFTEAFF. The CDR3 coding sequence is TGTGCCAGCAGTGATTACAGGGGATTCACTGAAGCTTTCTTT.

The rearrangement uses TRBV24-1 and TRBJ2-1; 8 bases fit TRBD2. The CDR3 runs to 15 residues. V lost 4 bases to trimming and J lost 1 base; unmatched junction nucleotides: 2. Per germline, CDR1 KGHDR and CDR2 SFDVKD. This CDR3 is CATSDPSGSYNEQFF. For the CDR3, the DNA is TGTGCCACCAGTGACCCTAGCGGGTCCTACAATGAGCAGTTCTTC.

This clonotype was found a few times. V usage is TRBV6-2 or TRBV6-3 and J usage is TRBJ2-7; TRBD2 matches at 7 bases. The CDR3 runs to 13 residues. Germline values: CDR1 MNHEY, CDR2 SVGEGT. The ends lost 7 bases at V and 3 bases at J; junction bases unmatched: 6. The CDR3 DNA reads TGTGCCAGCAAGGCTAGCGGAGTCTACGAGCAGTACTTC. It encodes CASKASGVYEQYF.

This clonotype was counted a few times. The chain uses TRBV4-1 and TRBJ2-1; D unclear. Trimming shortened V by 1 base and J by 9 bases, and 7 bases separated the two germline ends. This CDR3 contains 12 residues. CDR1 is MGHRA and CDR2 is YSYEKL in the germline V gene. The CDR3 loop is CASSQVRSEQFF. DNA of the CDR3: TGCGCCAGCAGCCAAGTTCGGAGTGAGCAGTTCTTC.

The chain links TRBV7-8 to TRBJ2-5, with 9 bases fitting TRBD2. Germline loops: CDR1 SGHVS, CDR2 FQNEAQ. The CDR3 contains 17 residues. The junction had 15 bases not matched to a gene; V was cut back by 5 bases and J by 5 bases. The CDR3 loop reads CASSPKDGGRATETQYF. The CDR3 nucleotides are TGTGCCAGCAGCCCTAAGGATGGCGGGAGGGCCACCGAGACCCAGTACTTC.

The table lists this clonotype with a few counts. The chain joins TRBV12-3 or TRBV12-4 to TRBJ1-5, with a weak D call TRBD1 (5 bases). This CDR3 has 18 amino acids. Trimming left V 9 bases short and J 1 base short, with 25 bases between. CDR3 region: CASSRVSGLGGSNQPQHF. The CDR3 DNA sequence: TGTGCCAGTAGCAGGGTGTCAGGCTTAGGTGGGAGCAATCAGCCCCAGCATTTT.

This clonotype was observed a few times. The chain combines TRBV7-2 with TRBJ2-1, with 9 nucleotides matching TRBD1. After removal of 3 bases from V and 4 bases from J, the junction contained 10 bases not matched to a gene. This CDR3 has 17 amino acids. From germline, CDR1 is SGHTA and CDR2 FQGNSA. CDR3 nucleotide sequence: TGTGCCAGCAGCTTGTACGGGACAGGGAATCTATACAATGAGCAGTTCTTC. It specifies CASSLYGTGNLYNEQFF.

CDR3 sequence: CATSRDPEAEQYF. The CDR3 DNA reads as TGTGCCACCAGCAGAGATCCTGAGGCTGAGCAGTACTTC. V is TRBV15 and J is TRBJ2-7; D is uncertain. This CDR3 region has 13 residues. CDR1 and CDR2 from the germline V gene are LNHNV and YYDKDF (reference sequence). Trimming took off 0 bases at V and 7 bases at J, with 10 bases between the two ends.

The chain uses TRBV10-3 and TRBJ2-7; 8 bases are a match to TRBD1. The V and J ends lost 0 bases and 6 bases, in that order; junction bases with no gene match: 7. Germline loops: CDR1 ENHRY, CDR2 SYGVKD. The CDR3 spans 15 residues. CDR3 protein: CAISESRRQGAEQYF. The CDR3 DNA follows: TGTGCCATCAGTGAGTCAAGGCGGCAGGGGGCCGAGCAGTACTTC.

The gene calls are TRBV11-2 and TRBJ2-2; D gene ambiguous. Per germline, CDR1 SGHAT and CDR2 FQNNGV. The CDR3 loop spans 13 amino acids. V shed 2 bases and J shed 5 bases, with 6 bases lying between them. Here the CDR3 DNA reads TGTGCCAGCAGCTTATGGGCGACCGGGGAGCTGTTTTTT. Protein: CASSLWATGELFF.

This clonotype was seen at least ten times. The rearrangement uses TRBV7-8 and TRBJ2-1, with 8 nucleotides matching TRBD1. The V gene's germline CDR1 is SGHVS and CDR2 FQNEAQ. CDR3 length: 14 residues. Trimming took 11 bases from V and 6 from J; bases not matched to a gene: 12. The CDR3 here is CASHPRTGFNEQFF. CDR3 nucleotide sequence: TGTGCCTCCCACCCAAGGACAGGGTTCAATGAGCAGTTCTTC. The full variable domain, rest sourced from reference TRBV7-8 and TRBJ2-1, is GAGVSQSPRYKVAKRGQDVALRCDPISGHVSLFWYQQALGQGPEFLTYFQNEAQLDKSGLPSDRFFAERPEGSVSTLKIQRTQQEDSAVYLCASHPRTGFNEQFFGPGTRLTVL.

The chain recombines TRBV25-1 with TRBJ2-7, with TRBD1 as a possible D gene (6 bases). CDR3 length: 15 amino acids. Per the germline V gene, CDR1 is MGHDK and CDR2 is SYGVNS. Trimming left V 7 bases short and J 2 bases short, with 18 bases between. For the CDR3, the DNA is TGTGCCAGCACCAGGGCAGACAGGAGTGCCTACGAGCAGTACTTC. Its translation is CASTRADRSAYEQYF.

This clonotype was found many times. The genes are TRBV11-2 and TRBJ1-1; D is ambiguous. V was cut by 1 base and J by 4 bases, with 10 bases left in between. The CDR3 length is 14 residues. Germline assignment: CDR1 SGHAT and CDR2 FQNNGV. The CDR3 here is CASSLGVQVTEAFF. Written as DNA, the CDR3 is TGTGCCAGCAGCTTAGGGGTACAAGTCACTGAAGCTTTCTTT.

The CDR3 spells CASSLDGSGTGTNYGYTF. CDR3 in DNA: TGCGCCAGCAGCTTGGACGGATCGGGGACAGGCACTAACTATGGCTACACCTTC. The chain carries TRBV5-1 and TRBJ1-2, with 8 bases aligning to TRBD1. The trim removed 0 bases at V and 0 bases at J, leaving 10 bases unmatched. The CDR3 is made up of 18 amino acids. CDR1 and CDR2 (germline): SGHRS, YFSETQ.